The next 3 T cell receptor beta chains were all read from a single sample in a study of blood T cell repertoires in COVID-19. The assay was immunoSEQ multiplex PCR, and TCRdb's table has in-frame clones only and misses some. The sample has about 240,000 clones; about four fifths are singletons. Sequences were obtained from peripheral blood. The receptors come from a woman between 65 and 79 years old with acute or convalescent COVID-19.

The CDR3 DNA follows: TGCGCCAGCAGCCAAGATCTGGACAGTTATAGCAATCAGCCCCAGCATTTT. This gives the protein CASSQDLDSYSNQPQHF. The chain has TRBV4-1 and TRBJ1-5, with TRBD1 as a possible D gene (6 bases). The CDR3 extends over 17 amino acids. The V gene's germline CDR1 is MGHRA and CDR2 YSYEKL. V lost 0 bases and J 0 bases, leaving 12 bases between the germline ends.

This clone was detected only once. The gene calls are TRBV27 and TRBJ1-2; possible D gene TRBD1, 5 bases. Germline V gene lookup returns CDR1 MNHEY and CDR2 SMNVEV (reference sequence). V dropped 4 bases and J dropped 8 bases, with 14 bases sitting between them. The CDR3 length is 13 residues. CDR3 in amino acids: CASSWEAGLGYTF. CDR3 coding DNA: TGTGCCAGCAGTTGGGAGGCAGGGCTAGGCTACACCTTC.

This chain links TRBV5-1 with TRBJ2-5; D perhaps matches TRBD2 (6 bases). This CDR3 comprises 16 residues. The V gene lost 7 bases and the J gene lost 4 bases, with 23 bases spanning the gap. The V gene's germline CDR1 is SGHRS and CDR2 YFSETQ. CDR3 in amino acids: CASHQVGDGGRETQYF. In DNA form, the CDR3 reads TGCGCCAGCCACCAAGTAGGTGACGGGGGTAGAGAGACCCAGTACTTC.